This T cell receptor (beta chain) was captured by sequencing in a study of spatial heterogeneity in lung cancer. Time point described: blood at routine non-recurrence follow-up after resection. Whole RNA, isolated from tumor, nontumor lung or frozen PBMC, was sequenced without prior sorting. This clonotype came up once. V was pared by 8 bases and J by 4 bases, with 10 bases of the junction left unmatched. The CDR3 covers 15 residues. Germline lookup yields CDR1 MDHEN and CDR2 SYDVKM. TCRdb fed the 5' RACE reads into MiXCR, producing one record per CDR3 protein. Among more than 95,000 distinct CDR3 sequences listed, approximately 12% were seen once.

This specimen was PBMCs, taken at follow-up. The origin of this receptor is a male donor with early-stage non-small cell lung cancer. This sequence joins TRBV28 and TRBJ2-3; TRBD2 agrees at 9 bases. The CDR3 coding sequence is TGTGCCAGCGAGAAGCGGCGGGGGGGCCCAGATACGCAGTATTTT. Residues: CASEKRRGGPDTQYF.